Each of the 15 T cell receptor beta chains below was sequenced from the same sample in a study of spatial heterogeneity in lung cancer. TCRdb re-derived calls from the 5' RACE reads in MiXCR, one entry per CDR3 protein. The table shows 4,000 to 5,500 distinct CDR3 sequences, with around 19% occurring only once. Time point in this sample: sample taken at primary tumor resection. Whole RNA came from tumor, nontumor lung or frozen PBMC and was sequenced without being sorted. The sample was normal lung tissue next to the tumor, taken at surgery. The receptors were sampled from a male donor with early-stage non-small cell lung cancer.

By sample fraction, this clonotype is medium-sized. J is TRBJ2-2 and V is TRBV5-1, with 7 nucleotides matching TRBD2. This CDR3 has 15 amino acids. J lost 2 bases, V lost 1 base, and 2 bases had no gene match. Germline V gene lookup returns CDR1 SGHRS and CDR2 YFSETQ. The CDR3 bases are TGCGCCAGCAGCTTGACTAGCGTAAACACCGGGGAGCTGTTTTTT. It is translated as CASSLTSVNTGELFF.

The chain recombines TRBV30 with TRBJ2-2, with D tentatively TRBD1 (5 bases). Per the germline V gene, CDR1 is GTSNPN and CDR2 is SVGIG (reference sequence). The CDR3 is made up of 13 amino acids. V dropped 0 bases and J dropped 6 bases, with 8 bases sitting between them. The CDR3 sequence is CAWSVGHPGELFF. The CDR3, as DNA: TGTGCCTGGAGTGTAGGACATCCCGGGGAGCTGTTTTTT.

By proportion, this clonotype is medium-sized (0.01 to 0.1%). V and J are TRBV2 and TRBJ2-1; D call uncertain. Trimming took 4 bases from V and 9 from J, leaving 13 bases between them. The CDR3 runs 13 residues. Germline V gene lookup returns CDR1 SNHLY and CDR2 FYNNEI. Here the CDR3 reads CASSAPWGTEQFF. The CDR3 region has the DNA TGTGCCAGCAGTGCACCTTGGGGAACTGAGCAGTTCTTC.

V and J are TRBV11-1 and TRBJ2-1; no reliable D call. The CDR3 totals 14 residues. Trimming cost V 5 bases and J 5 bases, with 13 bases left between them. Germline V gives CDR1 SGHAT, CDR2 FQDESV (reference sequence). This chain's CDR3 is CASSRPSGHNEQFF. DNA of the CDR3: TGTGCCAGCAGCCGTCCCTCTGGCCACAATGAGCAGTTCTTC.

This clonotype was recorded many times. The DNA of the CDR3 is TGTGCCAGCAGCTCCCCGACTAGCGGAGCTCACAATGAGCAGTTCTTC. Residues: CASSSPTSGAHNEQFF. This chain joins TRBV7-9 and TRBJ2-1, with 9 nucleotides matching TRBD2. CDR3 length: 16 amino acids. Germline values: CDR1 SEHNR, CDR2 FQNEAQ (reference sequence). Trimming at V came to 4 bases and at J to 5 bases, leaving 9 bases not matched to a gene.

Relative to its sample, this clonotype is medium-sized. This rearrangement joins TRBV3-1 to TRBJ1-1; D unresolved. V shed 0 bases and J shed 4 bases, with 15 bases lying between them. CDR3 length: 16 amino acids. The germline CDR1 and CDR2 sequences are LGHDT and YNNKEL (reference sequence). The CDR3 is CASSQDIGAGGTEAFF. The CDR3 region has the DNA TGTGCCAGCAGCCAAGATATTGGTGCGGGAGGCACTGAAGCTTTCTTT.

Many counts were recorded for this clonotype. The gene calls are TRBV12-3 or TRBV12-4 and TRBJ2-7; 10 bases are a match to TRBD2. This CDR3 has 13 amino acids. The V segment lost 6 bases and the J segment 4 bases; nucleotides outside the gene matches: 3. This CDR3 is CASSPAGGYEQYF. The CDR3 nucleotides are TGTGCCAGCAGCCCAGCGGGAGGGTACGAGCAGTACTTC.

This clonotype has only a few counts. The rearrangement uses TRBV18 and TRBJ1-1; D not resolved. The V and J ends lost 6 bases and 2 bases respectively, with 10 bases between them. CDR1 and CDR2 (germline): KGHSH, LQKENI. The CDR3 runs to 13 residues. For the CDR3, the DNA is TGTGCCAGCTCGCCTATGGCCAACACTGAAGCTTTCTTT. Residues: CASSPMANTEAFF.

This clonotype is labeled as medium-sized. The V call is TRBV20-1, the J call TRBJ1-6; D may be TRBD1 (5 bases). V was trimmed by 3 bases and J by 6 bases, leaving 15 bases between them. The CDR3 length is 15 residues. Per the germline V gene, CDR1 is DFQATT and CDR2 is SNEGSKA (reference sequence). Here the CDR3 reads CSASQGQVGNSPLHF. CDR3 DNA sequence: TGCAGTGCTAGTCAGGGCCAAGTCGGTAATTCACCCCTCCACTTT.

There are many counts of this clonotype. V usage is TRBV18 and J usage is TRBJ1-1; D not certain. The V gene lost 1 base and the J gene lost 11 bases, with 17 bases spanning the gap. This CDR3 has 14 amino acids. Germline CDR1 KGHSH, CDR2 LQKENI. The CDR3 region is CASSPLEGVMNAFF. CDR3 coding DNA: TGTGCCAGCTCACCACTTGAAGGAGTGATGAATGCTTTCTTT.

Within the sample, this clonotype is medium-sized. The chain has TRBV5-6 and TRBJ2-1; no clear D gene. Germline V lookup: CDR1 SGHDT, CDR2 YYEEEE. The CDR3 is made up of 15 amino acids. V gave up 0 bases and J gave up 6 bases, with 13 bases separating them. The CDR3 spells CASSLGKRLSNEQFF. The CDR3 nucleotides read TGTGCCAGCAGCTTGGGAAAGAGGTTAAGCAATGAGCAGTTCTTC.

This clonotype is medium-sized (0.01 to 0.1%) in the sample. A read error may produce the germline difference seen at one junction end. This chain joins TRBV15 and TRBJ1-5; perhaps TRBD1 as D (5 bases). Germline V CDR1 and CDR2: LNHNV, YYDKDF (reference sequence). This CDR3 is 18 amino acids long. The CDR3 DNA sequence: TGTGCCACCAGCAGAGATTTGGCCGGGGGTTCTGGCAATCAGCACCAGCATTTT. Its protein product is CATSRDLAGGSGNQHQHF. Filled out from reference TRBV15 and TRBJ1-5, the complete variable domain reads DAMVIQNPRYQVTQFGKPVTLSCSQTLNHNVMYWYQQKSSQAPKLLFHYYDKDFNNEADTPDNFQSRRPNTSFCFLDIRSPGLGDTAMYLCATSRDLAGGSGNQHQHFGDGTRLSIL.

This clonotype ranks as large. The gene calls are TRBV28 and TRBJ2-2, with D maybe TRBD2 (5 bases). The CDR3 loop spans 14 amino acids. The V end was cut by 2 bases, the J end by 4 bases, with 8 bases between. Germline V gene lookup returns CDR1 MDHEN and CDR2 SYDVKM. The CDR3 protein is CASSLGGSTGELFF. The CDR3 DNA reads as TGTGCCAGCAGTTTAGGTGGGAGCACCGGGGAGCTGTTTTTT.

The V call is TRBV12-3 or TRBV12-4, the J call TRBJ2-2; D may match TRBD1 or TRBD2 (5 bases each). The ends were cut back, 6 bases at V and 4 bases at J, with 15 bases in the middle. The CDR3 is 15 amino acids. The CDR3 reads CASSAPGRPTGELFF. CDR3 sequence (DNA): TGTGCCAGCAGCGCCCCGGGGCGACCCACCGGGGAGCTGTTTTTT.

This clonotype was seen repeatedly, ten times or more. CDR3 residues: CASSQDKNTEAFF. The CDR3, as DNA: TGTGCCAGCAGCCAGGACAAGAACACTGAAGCTTTCTTT. This sequence joins TRBV7-9 and TRBJ1-1; D possibly corresponds to TRBD1 (5 bases). The V gene lost 5 bases and the J gene lost 1 base, with 8 bases spanning the gap. CDR3 size: 13 residues. CDR1 and CDR2 (germline): SEHNR, FQNEAQ (reference sequence). The complete variable domain, with remaining parts taken from reference TRBV7-9 and TRBJ1-1, reads DTGVSQNPRHKITKRGQNVTFRCDPISEHNRLYWYRQTLGQGPEFLTYFQNEAQLEKSRLLSDRFSAERPKGSFSTLEIQRTEQGDSAMYLCASSQDKNTEAFFGQGTRLTVV.